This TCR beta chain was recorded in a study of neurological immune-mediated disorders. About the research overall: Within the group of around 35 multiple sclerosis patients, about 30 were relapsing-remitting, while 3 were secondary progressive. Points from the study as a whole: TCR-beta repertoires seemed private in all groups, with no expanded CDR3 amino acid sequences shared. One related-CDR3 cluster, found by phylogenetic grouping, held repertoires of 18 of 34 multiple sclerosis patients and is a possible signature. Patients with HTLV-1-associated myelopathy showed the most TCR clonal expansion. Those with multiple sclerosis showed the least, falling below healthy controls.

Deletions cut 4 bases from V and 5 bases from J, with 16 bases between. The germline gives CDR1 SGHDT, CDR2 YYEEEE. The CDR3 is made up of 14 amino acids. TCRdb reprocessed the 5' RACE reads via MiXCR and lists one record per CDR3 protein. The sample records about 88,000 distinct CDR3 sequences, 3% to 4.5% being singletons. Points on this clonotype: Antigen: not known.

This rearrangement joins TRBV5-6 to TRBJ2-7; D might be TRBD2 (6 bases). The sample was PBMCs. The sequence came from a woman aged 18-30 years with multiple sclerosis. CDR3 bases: TGTGCCAGCAGCATAGGGAGGCCCTTCGACGAGCAGTACTTC. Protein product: CASSIGRPFDEQYF. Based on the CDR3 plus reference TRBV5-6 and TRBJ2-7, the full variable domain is DAGVTQSPTHLIKTRGQQVTLRCSPKSGHDTVSWYQQALGQGPQFIFQYYEEEERQRGNFPDRFSGHQFPNYSSELNVNALLLGDSALYLCASSIGRPFDEQYFGPGTRLTVT.